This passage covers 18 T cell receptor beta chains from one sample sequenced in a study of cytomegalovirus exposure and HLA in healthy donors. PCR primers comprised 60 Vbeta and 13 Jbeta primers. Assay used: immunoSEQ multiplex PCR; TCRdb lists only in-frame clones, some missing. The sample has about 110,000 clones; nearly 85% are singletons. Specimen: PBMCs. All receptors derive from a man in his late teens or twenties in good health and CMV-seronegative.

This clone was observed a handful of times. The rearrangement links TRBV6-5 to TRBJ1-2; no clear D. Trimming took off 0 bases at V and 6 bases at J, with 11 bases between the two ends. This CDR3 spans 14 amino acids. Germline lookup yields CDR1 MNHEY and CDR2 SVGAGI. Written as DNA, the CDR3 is TGTGCCAGCAGTTACTCGAAGGCAGAGGATGGCTACACCTTC. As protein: CASSYSKAEDGYTF.

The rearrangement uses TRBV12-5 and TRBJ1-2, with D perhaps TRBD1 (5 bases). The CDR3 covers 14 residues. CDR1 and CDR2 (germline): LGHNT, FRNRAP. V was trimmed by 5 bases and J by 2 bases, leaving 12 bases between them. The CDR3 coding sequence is TGTGCTAGTGGTACCTGGACACTCAACTATGGCTACACCTTC. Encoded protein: CASGTWTLNYGYTF.

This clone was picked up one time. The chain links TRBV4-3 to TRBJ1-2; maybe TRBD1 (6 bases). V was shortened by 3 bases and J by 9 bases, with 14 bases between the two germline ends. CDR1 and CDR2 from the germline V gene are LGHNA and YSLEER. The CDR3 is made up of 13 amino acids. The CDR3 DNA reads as TGCGCCAGCAGCCACAGTTTCCAGGGGCGCTACACCTTC. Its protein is CASSHSFQGRYTF.

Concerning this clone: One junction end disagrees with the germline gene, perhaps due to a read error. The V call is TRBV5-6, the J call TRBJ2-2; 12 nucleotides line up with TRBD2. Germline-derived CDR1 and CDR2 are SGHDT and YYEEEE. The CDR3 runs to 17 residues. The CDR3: CASSLGTSGPEHRGAVF. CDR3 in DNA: TGTGCCAGCAGCCTGGGGACTAGCGGGCCCGAACACCGGGGAGCTGTTTTT.

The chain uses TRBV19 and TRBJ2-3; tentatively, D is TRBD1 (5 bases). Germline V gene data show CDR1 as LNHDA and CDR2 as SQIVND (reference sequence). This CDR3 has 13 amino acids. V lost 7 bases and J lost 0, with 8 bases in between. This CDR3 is CASTGHSTDTQYF. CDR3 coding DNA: TGTGCCAGTACCGGACACAGCACAGATACGCAGTATTTT.

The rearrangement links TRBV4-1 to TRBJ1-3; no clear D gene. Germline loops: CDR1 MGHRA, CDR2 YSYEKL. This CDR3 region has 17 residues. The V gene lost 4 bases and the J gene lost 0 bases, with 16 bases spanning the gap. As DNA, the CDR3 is TGCGCCAGCAGCCCACCACCCCCGGGAGTCTCTGGAAACACCATATATTTT. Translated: CASSPPPPGVSGNTIYF.

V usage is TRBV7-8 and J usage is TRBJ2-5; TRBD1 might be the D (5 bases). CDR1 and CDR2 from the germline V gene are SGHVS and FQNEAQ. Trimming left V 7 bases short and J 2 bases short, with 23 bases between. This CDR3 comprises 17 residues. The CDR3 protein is CASTPVPWAGLQETQYF. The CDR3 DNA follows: TGTGCCAGCACCCCAGTTCCCTGGGCAGGGCTTCAAGAGACCCAGTACTTC.

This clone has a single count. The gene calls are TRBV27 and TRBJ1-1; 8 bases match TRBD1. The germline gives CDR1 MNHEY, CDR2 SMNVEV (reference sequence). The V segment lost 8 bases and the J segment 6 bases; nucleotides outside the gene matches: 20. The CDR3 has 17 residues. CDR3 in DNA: TGTGCCAGCCTCCCGCGCGACAGGACAGGGAAGAGCGCTGAAGCTTTCTTT. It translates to CASLPRDRTGKSAEAFF.

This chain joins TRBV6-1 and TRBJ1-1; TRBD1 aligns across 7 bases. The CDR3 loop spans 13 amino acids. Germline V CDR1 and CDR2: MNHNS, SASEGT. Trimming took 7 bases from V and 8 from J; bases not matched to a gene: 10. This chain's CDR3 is CASTMRQGREAFF. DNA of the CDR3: TGTGCCAGCACGATGCGACAGGGACGGGAAGCTTTCTTT.

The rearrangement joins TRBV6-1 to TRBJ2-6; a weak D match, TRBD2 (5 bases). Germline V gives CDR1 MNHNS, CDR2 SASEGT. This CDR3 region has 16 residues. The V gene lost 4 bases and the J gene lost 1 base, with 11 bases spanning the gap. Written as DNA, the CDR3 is TGTGCCAGCAGTGTTCGGACGGGATCTGGGGCCAACGTCCTGACTTTC. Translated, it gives CASSVRTGSGANVLTF.

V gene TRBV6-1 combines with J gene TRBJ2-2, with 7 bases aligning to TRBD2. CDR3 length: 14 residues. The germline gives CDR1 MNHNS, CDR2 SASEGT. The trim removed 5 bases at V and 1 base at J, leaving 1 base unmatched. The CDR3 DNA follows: TGTGCCAGCAGTCGCGGGAGGAACACCGGGGAGCTGTTTTTT. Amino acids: CASSRGRNTGELFF.

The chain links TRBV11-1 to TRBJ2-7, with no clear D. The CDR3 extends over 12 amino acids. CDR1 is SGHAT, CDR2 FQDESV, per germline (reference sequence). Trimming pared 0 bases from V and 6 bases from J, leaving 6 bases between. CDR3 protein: CASSLAGSEQYF. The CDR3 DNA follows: TGTGCCAGCAGCTTAGCCGGGTCCGAGCAGTACTTC.

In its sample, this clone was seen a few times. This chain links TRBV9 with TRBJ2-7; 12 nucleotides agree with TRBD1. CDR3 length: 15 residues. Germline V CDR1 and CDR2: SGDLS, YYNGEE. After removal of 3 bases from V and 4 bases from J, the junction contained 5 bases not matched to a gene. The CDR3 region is CASSGGGQGAYEQYF. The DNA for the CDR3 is TGTGCCAGCAGCGGAGGGGGACAGGGGGCTTACGAGCAGTACTTC.

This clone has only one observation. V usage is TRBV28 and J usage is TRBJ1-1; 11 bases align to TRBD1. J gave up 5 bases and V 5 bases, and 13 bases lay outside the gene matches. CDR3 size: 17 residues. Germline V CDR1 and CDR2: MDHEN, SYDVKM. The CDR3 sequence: CASSAAPGQGESTEAFF. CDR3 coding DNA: TGTGCCAGCAGTGCCGCTCCGGGACAGGGGGAGTCGACTGAAGCTTTCTTT. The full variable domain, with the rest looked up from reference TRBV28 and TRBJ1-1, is DVKVTQSSRYLVKRTGEKVFLECVQDMDHENMFWYRQDPGLGLRLIYFSYDVKMKEKGDIPEGYSVSREKKERFSLILESASTNQTSMYLCASSAAPGQGESTEAFFGQGTRLTVV.

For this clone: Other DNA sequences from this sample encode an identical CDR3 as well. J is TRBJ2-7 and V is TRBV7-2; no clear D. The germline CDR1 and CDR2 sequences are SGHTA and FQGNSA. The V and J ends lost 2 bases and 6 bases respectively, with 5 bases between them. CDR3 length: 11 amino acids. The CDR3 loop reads CASSLRSEQYF. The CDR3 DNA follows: TGTGCCAGCAGCTTACGGTCCGAGCAGTACTTC. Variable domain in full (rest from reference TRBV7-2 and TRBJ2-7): GAGVSQSPSNKVTEKGKDVELRCDPISGHTALYWYRQSLGQGLEFLIYFQGNSAPDKSGLPSDRFSAERTGGSVSTLTIQRTQQEDSAVYLCASSLRSEQYFGPGTRLTVT.

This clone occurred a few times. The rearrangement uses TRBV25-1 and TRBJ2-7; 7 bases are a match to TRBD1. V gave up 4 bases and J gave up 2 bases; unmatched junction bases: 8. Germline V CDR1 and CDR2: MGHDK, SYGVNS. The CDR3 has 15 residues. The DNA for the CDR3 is TGTGCCAGCAGTGCGCAGGGACAGAGACCCTACGAGCAGTACTTC. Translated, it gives CASSAQGQRPYEQYF.

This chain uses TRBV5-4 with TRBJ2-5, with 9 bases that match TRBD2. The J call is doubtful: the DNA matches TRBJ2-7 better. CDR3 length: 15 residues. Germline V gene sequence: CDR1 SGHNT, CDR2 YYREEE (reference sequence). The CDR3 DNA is TGTGCCAGCAGCCTCCGGACCGCGGGAGGGGGCGAGCAGTACTTC. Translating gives CASSLRTAGGGEQYF.

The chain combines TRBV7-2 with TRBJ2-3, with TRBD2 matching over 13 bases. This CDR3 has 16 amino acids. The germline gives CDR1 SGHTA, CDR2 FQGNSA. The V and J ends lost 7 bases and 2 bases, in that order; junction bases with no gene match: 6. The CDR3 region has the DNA TGTGCCAGCATCCGCGGGACTAGCGGGGTCACAGATACGCAGTATTTT. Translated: CASIRGTSGVTDTQYF. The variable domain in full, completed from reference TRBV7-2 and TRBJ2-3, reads GAGVSQSPSNKVTEKGKDVELRCDPISGHTALYWYRQSLGQGLEFLIYFQGNSAPDKSGLPSDRFSAERTGGSVSTLTIQRTQQEDSAVYLCASIRGTSGVTDTQYFGPGTRLTVL.